This is a list of T cell receptor beta chains from one sample in a study of CD8 T cells in ankylosing spondylitis. TCRdb reprocessed the 5' RACE reads with MiXCR, giving one entry per CDR3 protein. Found here are some 220,000 distinct CDR3 sequences, about 7% of them singletons; the top ten hold 14%. The sample consisted of blood, either unsorted or a sorted T cell fraction (not recorded which). These receptors all come from a male donor with ankylosing spondylitis. The CDR3 runs from the conserved cysteine through the conserved F or W. The D gene is left open where the match is weak. The size entry is marked missing in some rows and otherwise reads once, few, many or a size class.

TRBJ1-5 TRBV4-2 . . CASSPSDSDKNQPQHF TGTGCCAGCAGCCCTTCAGATTCTGACAAAAATCAGCCCCAGCATTTT
TRBJ2-1 TRBV5-6 . . CASSLLQTRNEQFF TGTGCCAGCAGCTTGCTACAGACACGCAATGAGCAGTTCTTC
TRBJ2-7 TRBV7-9 . TRBD1 CASSSARQGRDYEQYF TGTGCCAGCAGCTCCGCACGACAGGGACGGGACTACGAGCAGTACTTC
TRBJ2-5 TRBV11-2 many . CASSLGARSQETQYF TGTGCCAGCAGCTTAGGGGCACGTTCCCAAGAGACCCAGTACTTC
TRBJ1-2 TRBV7-9 many . CASSLDGGARGYGYTF TGTGCCAGCAGCTTAGATGGGGGGGCGCGCGGCTATGGCTACACCTTC
TRBJ2-7 TRBV12-3/TRBV12-4 many . CASSLGMGYEQYF TGTGCCAGCAGTTTAGGAATGGGTTACGAGCAGTACTTC
TRBJ1-2 TRBV14 many . CASSQERGHQNYGYTF TGTGCCAGCAGCCAAGAACGTGGGCACCAGAACTATGGCTACACCTTC
TRBJ1-5 TRBV5-1 many . CASSLAGNNNQPQHF TGCGCCAGCAGCTTGGCAGGGAACAACAATCAGCCCCAGCATTTT
TRBJ2-5 TRBV7-9 many TRBD1 CASSFSDRVDVETQYF TGTGCCAGCAGCTTTTCGGACAGGGTGGATGTAGAGACCCAGTACTTC
TRBJ1-5 TRBV6-5 many . CASSYDREVQPQHF TGTGCCAGCAGTTACGATCGGGAGGTCCAGCCCCAGCATTTT
TRBJ2-1 TRBV6-2/TRBV6-3 few TRBD2 CASSYSGSNEQFF TGTGCCAGCAGTTACAGCGGGAGCAATGAGCAGTTCTTC
TRBJ2-1 TRBV4-3 many . CASSQGLARTDFNEQFF TGCGCCAGCAGCCAAGGGTTGGCACGGACAGACTTCAATGAGCAGTTCTTC
TRBJ2-5 TRBV12-3/TRBV12-4 many . CASSISRGFGETQYF TGTGCCAGCAGTATCTCCAGGGGATTCGGGGAGACCCAGTACTTC
TRBJ2-2 TRBV4-3 few TRBD1 CASSQWDRPRTGELFF TGCGCCAGCAGCCAATGGGACAGGCCGCGCACCGGGGAGCTGTTTTTT
TRBJ1-1 TRBV29-1 many . CSGEVGKGTEAFF TGCAGCGGGGAAGTAGGGAAAGGCACTGAAGCTTTCTTT
TRBJ1-2 TRBV11-2 many . CASSSLPNGYTF TGTGCCAGCAGCTCCCTACCGAACGGCTACACCTTC
TRBJ2-2 TRBV29-1 many . CSVERVTGELFF TGCAGCGTTGAGAGGGTCACCGGGGAGCTGTTTTTT
TRBJ2-1 TRBV7-9 many . CASLGGSYNEQFF TGTGCCAGTTTAGGTGGCTCCTACAATGAGCAGTTCTTC
TRBJ2-5 TRBV15 many . CATSMRSSETQYF TGTGCCACCAGCATGCGTAGTTCGGAGACCCAGTACTTC
TRBJ2-7 TRBV6-1 many . CASSTGVPYEQYF TGTGCCAGCAGTACCGGGGTACCCTACGAGCAGTACTTC
TRBJ1-1 TRBV10-3 once . CAIGLQLNTEAFF TGTGCCATCGGCTTGCAGCTGAACACTGAAGCTTTCTTT
TRBJ2-5 TRBV19 many TRBD1 CASSIAGTGARETQYF TGTGCCAGTAGTATAGCCGGGACAGGGGCGCGAGAGACCCAGTACTTC
TRBJ2-1 TRBV20-1 . TRBD2 CSARVASGRGNEQFF TGCAGTGCTAGAGTCGCTAGCGGGAGGGGGAATGAGCAGTTCTTC
TRBJ1-2 TRBV7-9 few . CASSSGVGARDGYTF TGTGCCAGCAGCTCAGGGGTGGGGGCGCGGGATGGCTACACCTTC
TRBJ2-2 TRBV9 many . CASSAYVAGWELFF TGTGCCAGCAGCGCTTATGTAGCAGGGTGGGAGCTGTTTTTT
TRBJ2-7 TRBV20-1 many TRBD1 CSAQGQGAYEQYF TGCAGTGCACAGGGACAGGGGGCGTACGAGCAGTACTTC
TRBJ2-7 TRBV5-1 many . CASTLGDEQYF TGCGCCAGCACCCTTGGAGACGAGCAGTACTTC
TRBJ2-7 TRBV7-6 . . CASSPGASPSSYEQYF TGTGCCAGCAGCCCAGGGGCAAGTCCTTCGTCCTACGAGCAGTACTTC
TRBJ1-2 TRBV6-1 . . CASSPRGTEYGYTF TGTGCCAGCAGCCCCAGAGGGACGGAATATGGCTACACCTTC
TRBJ2-1 TRBV7-6 few TRBD2 CASSLETSGGPVSYNEQFF TGTGCCAGCAGCTTAGAGACTAGCGGGGGACCCGTCTCCTACAATGAGCAGTTCTTC
TRBJ2-3 TRBV24-1 many . CATSDFHRGGSTDTQYF TGTGCCACCAGTGATTTTCACAGGGGAGGATCCACAGATACGCAGTATTTT
TRBJ2-5 TRBV6-2/TRBV6-3 many . CASSYPARMETQYF TGTGCCAGCAGTTACCCAGCGAGGATGGAGACCCAGTACTTC
TRBJ1-2 TRBV27 many TRBD1 CASSPATPQGVYGYTF TGTGCCAGCAGTCCAGCCACCCCACAGGGGGTCTATGGCTACACCTTC
TRBJ2-7 TRBV12-3/TRBV12-4 many . CASSPLGSYEQYF TGTGCCAGCAGTCCACTTGGCTCCTACGAGCAGTACTTC
TRBJ2-6 TRBV7-8 few . CASSLYSGANVLTF TGTGCCAGCAGCTTATACTCTGGGGCCAACGTCCTGACTTTC
TRBJ2-7 TRBV18 . . CASSTEYYEQYF TGTGCCAGCTCAACAGAATACTACGAGCAGTACTTC
TRBJ2-3 TRBV4-3 . . CASSQGRGLTDTQYF TGCGCCAGCAGCCAGGGTCGGGGTCTCACAGATACGCAGTATTTT
TRBJ2-7 TRBV10-3 . TRBD2 CAISEGPLAGGPYEQYF TGTGCCATCAGTGAAGGGCCGCTAGCGGGAGGGCCCTACGAGCAGTACTTC
TRBJ2-3 TRBV28 many . CASSLWARSSFTQYF TGTGCCAGCAGTTTATGGGCCAGAAGTAGTTTCACGCAGTATTTT
TRBJ1-2 TRBV7-8 many . CASSPGSRTHYGYTF TGTGCCAGCAGCCCAGGATCCCGTACCCATTATGGCTACACCTTC
TRBJ2-1 TRBV2 many TRBD2 CASSFPGLAGEGNEQFF TGTGCCAGCAGTTTTCCGGGACTAGCGGGAGAGGGCAATGAGCAGTTCTTC
TRBJ2-1 TRBV23-1 . . CAIPKAGYNEQFF TGCGCCATCCCAAAGGCCGGATACAATGAGCAGTTCTTC
TRBJ2-7 TRBV3-1 few . CASGTLTRTYEQYF TGTGCCAGCGGGACATTGACTAGAACCTACGAGCAGTACTTC
TRBJ2-2 TRBV29-1 many . CSVITGFTGELFF TGCAGCGTGATTACAGGGTTTACCGGGGAGCTGTTTTTT
TRBJ1-5 TRBV20-1 many TRBD1 CSARSTGWQPQHF TGCAGTGCTAGATCGACAGGGTGGCAGCCCCAGCATTTT